The 32 T cell receptor beta chains given below trace back to one sample, sequenced in a study of CD8+CD57+ T cells in acquired aplastic anemia. It was patients with CD8+CD57+ cell expansion by flow cytometry who were chosen for sequencing. Genomic DNA served as template for TCR beta VDJ and CDR3 profiling. TCRdb re-derived calls from the reads in MiXCR, one entry per CDR3 protein. This repertoire shows fewer than 250,000 distinct CDR3 sequences, around 43% found once; its top ten account for less than 9%. The specimen was sorted CD4+, CD8+, or CD8+CD57+ T cells (not recorded which) from PBMCs. The receptors were sampled from a human donor with aplastic anemia.

This chain connects TRBV20-1 to TRBJ2-7; 12 positions agree with TRBD2. Germline CDR1 reads DFQATT; CDR2 reads SNEGSKA (reference sequence). This CDR3 has 16 amino acids. The trim removed 6 bases at V and 7 bases at J, leaving 16 bases unmatched. As DNA, the CDR3 is TGCAGTGCCCTAAGACTAGCGGGAGAGGTGTTTGAGGAGCAGTACTTC. Translation gives CSALRLAGEVFEEQYF.

The V gene is TRBV10-3, the J gene TRBJ1-1, with unresolved D. Germline V gene lookup returns CDR1 ENHRY and CDR2 SYGVKD. V was cut by 4 bases and J by 11 bases, with 11 bases left in between. The CDR3 sequence is 11 residues long. The CDR3 nucleotides are TGTGCCATCAGTGGACTGATAGAGGCTTTCTTT. This encodes CAISGLIEAFF.

This clonotype came up many times. The J gene is TRBJ2-7, the V gene TRBV7-9, with TRBD2 identical over 12 bases. The CDR3 length is 16 residues. With V trimmed by 3 bases and J by 5 bases, 8 bases remained unmatched. CDR1 is SEHNR and CDR2 is FQNEAQ in the germline V gene (reference sequence). Here the CDR3 DNA reads TGTGCCAGCAGCTTCTCGACTAGCGGGAGCCTTAACGAGCAGTACTTC. Translating gives CASSFSTSGSLNEQYF.

The V and J genes are TRBV10-3 and TRBJ2-7; TRBD1 matches at 7 bases. Trimming took 10 bases from V and 2 from J; bases not matched to a gene: 14. This CDR3 has 15 amino acids. Germline-derived CDR1 and CDR2 are ENHRY and SYGVKD. CDR3 in DNA: TGTGCCAGCAGCCGAGATGAGGGGGCGGCCTACGAGCAGTACTTC. Its translation is CASSRDEGAAYEQYF.

For this clonotype: This sequence may be a read error, since a much larger clone differs from it by one base. The rearrangement uses TRBV6-5 and TRBJ2-5, with D tentatively TRBD1 (6 bases). This CDR3 comprises 14 residues. Germline V CDR1 and CDR2: MNHEY, SVGAGI. The DNA for the CDR3 is TGTGTCACTATGACCGGACAGATTAAAGAGACCCAGTACTTC. It codes for CVTMTGQIKETQYF.

The chain carries TRBV7-9 and TRBJ2-7; D call uncertain. V gave up 9 bases and J gave up 0 bases, with 12 bases separating them. The CDR3 contains 13 residues. The germline gives CDR1 SEHNR, CDR2 FQNEAQ (reference sequence). The CDR3 nucleotides are TGTGCCAGTTTACATCAGAGCTCCTACGAGCAGTACTTC. The encoded protein is CASLHQSSYEQYF.

V is TRBV15 and J is TRBJ2-2; D is uncertain. Germline V CDR1 and CDR2: LNHNV, YYDKDF (reference sequence). The CDR3 covers 15 residues. Trimming removed 1 base from V and 3 bases from J, with 9 bases in between. As DNA, the CDR3 is TGTGCCACCAGCAGAGCATACGCGGACACCGGGGAGCTGTTTTTT. Amino acid sequence: CATSRAYADTGELFF.

The sample holds a few counts of this clonotype. The gene calls are TRBV20-1 and TRBJ1-5; D call uncertain. The CDR3 has 13 residues. Trimming removed 3 bases at V and 3 bases at J, with 9 bases between. Germline CDR1 reads DFQATT; CDR2 reads SNEGSKA (reference sequence). CDR3 in amino acids: CSASFGYNQPQHF. The CDR3 DNA sequence: TGCAGTGCTAGTTTCGGGTACAATCAGCCCCAGCATTTT.

The rearrangement uses TRBV19 and TRBJ1-1; 7 bases align to TRBD1. The CDR3 runs 12 residues. V lost 4 bases to trimming and J lost 6 bases; unmatched junction nucleotides: 2. CDR1 is LNHDA and CDR2 is SQIVND in the germline V gene (reference sequence). The CDR3 spells CASSTTGAEAFF. CDR3 in DNA: TGTGCCAGTAGTACCACAGGGGCTGAAGCTTTCTTT.

On this clonotype: At one boundary the junction diverges from the germline segment, which might be a read error. This chain links TRBV7-3 with TRBJ2-5, with a possible D match to TRBD2 (7 bases). This CDR3 is built from 16 residues. From germline, CDR1 is SGHTA and CDR2 FQGTGA. The CDR3 region is CATSRDRGAGQETQYF. The CDR3 coding sequence is TGTGCCACCAGCAGAGATCGGGGGGCGGGGCAGGAGACCCAGTACTTC.

This clonotype has at least ten counts. The chain carries TRBV6-5 and TRBJ2-7, with TRBD1 as a possible D gene (6 bases). Trimming took 5 bases from V and 7 from J, leaving 18 bases between them. Per the germline V gene, CDR1 is MNHEY and CDR2 is SVGAGI. The CDR3 consists of 14 residues. The CDR3, as DNA: TGTGCCAGCAGTGCTTACGGTGGGACAATAGAGCAGTACTTC. Its translation: CASSAYGGTIEQYF.

This clonotype was observed many times. The chain couples TRBV9 to TRBJ2-5, with 14 bases matching TRBD2. The CDR3 is 17 residues long. From germline, CDR1 is SGDLS and CDR2 YYNGEE. Losses at the gene ends were 5 bases for V and 2 bases for J; bases not matched to a gene: 8. The CDR3 DNA reads as TGTGCCAGCAGTGGACTAGCGGGAGGAACGGGGCAAGAGACCCAGTACTTC. Translation gives CASSGLAGGTGQETQYF. Complete variable domain (other parts from reference TRBV9 and TRBJ2-5): DSGVTQTPKHLITATGQRVTLRCSPRSGDLSVYWYQQSLDQGLQFLIQYYNGEERAKGNILERFSAQQFPDLHSELNLSSLELGDSALYFCASSGLAGGTGQETQYFGPGTRLLVL.

The chain carries TRBV30 and TRBJ2-2, with 13 bases lining up with TRBD2. The germline gives CDR1 GTSNPN, CDR2 SVGIG (reference sequence). V gave up 1 base and J gave up 6 bases; unmatched junction bases: 5. This CDR3 has 16 residues. For the CDR3, the DNA is TGTGCCTGGAGTGGAGGACTAGCGGGAGAGGCCGGGGAGCTGTTTTTT. Residues: CAWSGGLAGEAGELFF.

This chain connects TRBV12-3 or TRBV12-4 to TRBJ2-2; 10 bases map to TRBD2. This CDR3 is built from 16 residues. The J segment lost 2 bases and the V segment lost 5 bases, leaving 5 bases of the junction unmatched. The CDR3, as DNA: TGTGCCAGCAGTGTACTAGCGGGGACAAACACCGGGGAGCTGTTTTTT. Protein product: CASSVLAGTNTGELFF.

The count of this clonotype is one. The chain recombines TRBV9 with TRBJ1-2, with 10 bases matching TRBD1. Germline assignment: CDR1 SGDLS and CDR2 YYNGEE. Unmatched junction bases numbered 13, after V lost 4 bases and J lost 4 bases. CDR3 length equals 17 residues. The chain's CDR3 is CASSSEGQGRESYGYTF. CDR3 nucleotide sequence: TGTGCCAGCAGCTCAGAGGGACAGGGGAGGGAGAGCTATGGCTACACCTTC. Together with reference TRBV9 and TRBJ1-2, the CDR3 gives the full variable domain: DSGVTQTPKHLITATGQRVTLRCSPRSGDLSVYWYQQSLDQGLQFLIQYYNGEERAKGNILERFSAQQFPDLHSELNLSSLELGDSALYFCASSSEGQGRESYGYTFGSGTRLTVV.

This clonotype was recorded once. This chain links TRBV7-9 with TRBJ1-2; D remains ambiguous. The CDR3 is 14 residues long. Germline V CDR1 and CDR2: SEHNR, FQNEAQ (reference sequence). Trimming shortened V by 5 bases and J by 4 bases, and 14 bases separated the two germline ends. The DNA for the CDR3 is TGTGCCAGCAGCCAGCAAATCACGGCCTATGGCTACACCTTC. It codes for CASSQQITAYGYTF.

This chain uses TRBV20-1 with TRBJ2-1; tentatively, D is TRBD2 (6 bases). The CDR3 spans 14 residues. V lost 3 bases to trimming and J lost 5 bases, with 14 bases between them. CDR1 is DFQATT, CDR2 SNEGSKA, per germline (reference sequence). The CDR3 DNA reads as TGCAGTGCTAGGGACGGGAGAGGAAACAATGAGCAGTTCTTC. It codes for CSARDGRGNNEQFF.

Points on this clonotype: A much larger clone is a single base away; this may be a read error. Because it lacks the conserved phenylalanine or tryptophan at the end, this CDR3 is likely a read error. V usage is TRBV5-1 and J usage is TRBJ2-5; 8 bases are shared with TRBD2. Germline values: CDR1 SGHRS, CDR2 YFSETQ. This CDR3 spans 16 amino acids. CDR3 DNA: TGTGCCAGCAGCTCTCGGGAGCGGGAGAACCAAGAGACCCAGTACCTC. Encoded protein: CASSSRERENQETQYL.

Details on this clonotype: A much bigger clone sits one base away, suggesting this may be a read error. The CDR3 spells CVSRHGTGVRNYGYTF. DNA for the CDR3: TGTGTCAGCAGGCATGGGACAGGGGTTAGAAACTATGGCTACACCTTC. The V call is TRBV5-6, the J call TRBJ1-2; 10 nucleotides agree with TRBD1. CDR3 size: 16 residues. Germline V gives CDR1 SGHDT, CDR2 YYEEEE.

This clonotype was recorded a few times. This chain links TRBV19 with TRBJ2-3; D may correspond to TRBD1 or TRBD2 (5 bases each). The V end was cut by 3 bases, the J end by 2 bases, with 9 bases between. This CDR3 spans 14 amino acids. The germline CDR1 and CDR2 sequences are LNHDA and SQIVND (reference sequence). The CDR3 region is CASSMGVPTDTQYF. CDR3 bases: TGTGCCAGTAGTATGGGGGTCCCCACAGATACGCAGTATTTT.

Written as DNA, the CDR3 is TGTGCCAGCAGCTTAAGGACTAGCGGGGCTACCCTAGTCCACGAGCAGTACTTC. Its translation is CASSLRTSGATLVHEQYF. The chain has TRBV7-3 and TRBJ2-7, with TRBD2 identical over 12 bases. With V trimmed by 1 base and J by 5 bases, 12 bases remained unmatched. CDR3 length equals 18 residues. Germline V gives CDR1 SGHTA, CDR2 FQGTGA.

This clonotype was seen only a few times. The chain couples TRBV11-2 to TRBJ1-1; D is unresolved. The CDR3 sequence is 14 residues long. Per the germline V gene, CDR1 is SGHAT and CDR2 is FQNNGV. The germline V and J ends were trimmed by 4 bases and 7 bases, with 16 bases remaining between them. This CDR3 is CASSSELQAYEAFF. The CDR3 coding sequence is TGTGCCAGCAGCTCCGAACTTCAGGCTTATGAAGCTTTCTTT.

Worth noting for this clonotype: A much bigger clone sits one base away, suggesting this may be a read error. The CDR3 DNA follows: TGTGCCAGCCTCCAGTCGGGGGAGGGAGAGCCCCAGTACTTC. Protein sequence: CASLQSGEGEPQYF. V and J are TRBV3-1 and TRBJ2-5; TRBD2 matches 7 bases. The CDR3 consists of 14 residues. CDR1 LGHDT and CDR2 YNNKEL come from the germline V gene (reference sequence).

The chain employs TRBV29-1 and TRBJ2-1; TRBD2 matches 14 bases. The CDR3 totals 14 residues. The germline gives CDR1 SQVTM, CDR2 ANQGSEA. Trimming at V came to 5 bases and at J to 9 bases, leaving 6 bases not matched to a gene. CDR3 in amino acids: CSVTGLAGDREQFF. The CDR3 DNA follows: TGCAGCGTTACGGGACTAGCGGGGGACCGTGAGCAGTTCTTC.

This chain links TRBV27 with TRBJ1-1, with unresolved D. This CDR3 is 16 amino acids long. V was clipped by 4 bases and J by 3 bases, with 18 bases between them. Per germline, CDR1 MNHEY and CDR2 SMNVEV (reference sequence). CDR3 residues: CASSYPGPTEYTEAFF. The CDR3 DNA reads TGTGCCAGCAGTTATCCGGGCCCTACTGAGTACACTGAAGCTTTCTTT.

The chain links TRBV30 to TRBJ2-6, with unresolved D. Germline V gene sequence: CDR1 GTSNPN, CDR2 SVGIG (reference sequence). The CDR3 spans 15 residues. The V and J ends lost 5 bases and 0 bases respectively, with 11 bases between them. The CDR3 coding sequence is TGTGCCTGGGGGTGGTTGCTCTCTGGGGCCAACGTCCTGACTTTC. Protein product: CAWGWLLSGANVLTF.

This clonotype was detected many times. The CDR3 coding sequence is TGTGCCAGCAGTCGAGAGAGCTCCTATAATTCACCCCTCCACTTT. Its translation is CASSRESSYNSPLHF. This rearrangement joins TRBV7-9 to TRBJ1-6; D remains unclear. The CDR3 length is 15 residues. The V gene lost 6 bases and the J gene lost 0 bases, with 9 bases spanning the gap. Germline CDR1 and CDR2: SEHNR and FQNEAQ (reference sequence).

The chain links TRBV7-2 to TRBJ1-2; D not resolved. The CDR3 covers 15 residues. V lost 6 bases and J 4 bases, leaving 18 bases between the germline ends. Germline V gives CDR1 SGHTA, CDR2 FQGNSA. CDR3 nucleotide sequence: TGTGCCAGCAGTCACCCGGTTGGGGTGACCTATGGCTACACCTTC. It specifies CASSHPVGVTYGYTF.

The J gene is TRBJ2-3, the V gene TRBV7-9; TRBD1 might be the D (5 bases). Per the germline V gene, CDR1 is SEHNR and CDR2 is FQNEAQ (reference sequence). V lost 2 bases and J lost 0, with 6 bases in between. The length of the CDR3 is 14 residues. Here the CDR3 DNA reads TGTGCCAGCAGCTTAAAGGGGAGCACAGATACGCAGTATTTT. Amino acid sequence: CASSLKGSTDTQYF. The whole variable domain, filled in from reference TRBV7-9 and TRBJ2-3, reads DTGVSQNPRHKITKRGQNVTFRCDPISEHNRLYWYRQTLGQGPEFLTYFQNEAQLEKSRLLSDRFSAERPKGSFSTLEIQRTEQGDSAMYLCASSLKGSTDTQYFGPGTRLTVL.

This clonotype was seen just once. The chain combines TRBV20-1 with TRBJ2-7; D unresolved. The CDR3 runs to 13 residues. CDR1 is DFQATT, CDR2 SNEGSKA, per germline (reference sequence). V lost 0 bases to trimming and J lost 5 bases, with 11 bases between them. The CDR3 reads CSARDGFGDEQYF. DNA for the CDR3: TGCAGTGCTAGAGATGGTTTTGGCGACGAGCAGTACTTC.

This clonotype was seen repeatedly, ten times or more. The chain uses TRBV11-3 and TRBJ2-3; TRBD2 matches at 10 bases. Germline V lookup: CDR1 SGHNT, CDR2 YENEEA. The CDR3 is 15 residues long. Trimming removed 5 bases from V and 2 bases from J; junction bases left unmatched: 4. Written as DNA, the CDR3 is TGTGCCAGCAGCCTACTAGCGGGACCCACAGATACGCAGTATTTT. It specifies CASSLLAGPTDTQYF.

This clonotype was observed a handful of times. The chain is built from TRBV20-1 and TRBJ1-1, with D possibly TRBD1 on 6 matching bases. The V and J ends lost 0 bases and 5 bases respectively, with 13 bases between them. In germline, CDR1 is DFQATT, CDR2 SNEGSKA (reference sequence). The CDR3 spans 14 residues. CDR3 protein: CSAREEGQGTEAFF. In DNA form, the CDR3 reads TGCAGTGCTAGAGAGGAGGGACAAGGGACTGAAGCTTTCTTT.